The 7 T cell receptor beta chains in this list originate from one sample, sequenced in a study of post-analysis software for immune sequencing data. Antigens for these TCRs are unknown. Study-level points and caveats: Higher frequency in patients than in controls was seen for five TRBV segments, with TRBV5-6, TRBV5-1 and TRBV20-1 among them.

Prepared TCR beta cDNA libraries contained unique molecular identifiers. TCRdb redid the calling of the PCR reads with MiXCR, one entry per CDR3 protein. The sample holds about 810,000 distinct CDR3 sequences; roughly half are singletons and the top ten take under 6%. The specimen sequenced was blood. The receptors originated from a girl aged 10 to 17 with multiple sclerosis.

This clonotype appeared a few times. The chain joins TRBV20-1 to TRBJ2-1; D gene unclear. Germline V gene lookup returns CDR1 DFQATT and CDR2 SNEGSKA (reference sequence). There are 12 residues in the CDR3. V gave up 2 bases and J gave up 8 bases, with 10 bases separating them. CDR3: CSARSPPDEQFF. CDR3 nucleotides: TGCAGTGCTAGATCTCCCCCCGATGAGCAGTTCTTC.

The CDR3 nucleotides read TGCGCCAGCAGCCAAGTCGTAAGGAATACGCAGTATTTT. It codes for CASSQVVRNTQYF. This chain links TRBV4-1 with TRBJ2-3, with unresolved D. Trimming shortened V by 1 base and J by 7 bases, and 9 bases separated the two germline ends. Germline values: CDR1 MGHRA, CDR2 YSYEKL. This CDR3 contains 13 residues.

This chain connects TRBV20-1 to TRBJ2-5; a weak D match, TRBD1 (5 bases). Germline V gene sequence: CDR1 DFQATT, CDR2 SNEGSKA (reference sequence). This CDR3 has 14 residues. Deletions cut 1 base from V and 3 bases from J, with 12 bases between. Here the CDR3 reads CSARVAGQKETQYF. CDR3 coding DNA: TGCAGTGCTAGAGTGGCAGGGCAAAAAGAGACCCAGTACTTC.

The chain has TRBV29-1 and TRBJ2-3, with D possibly called TRBD1 or TRBD2 (5 bases each). Between the trimmed V and J ends, which lost 4 bases and 0 bases, there was a span of 14 bases. This CDR3 comprises 15 residues. Germline V gene lookup returns CDR1 SQVTM and CDR2 ANQGSEA. CDR3 amino acids: CSVVSGTVSTDTQYF. CDR3 nucleotides: TGCAGCGTTGTGTCGGGGACGGTAAGCACAGATACGCAGTATTTT.

The rearrangement uses TRBV29-1 and TRBJ2-7; 8 bases match TRBD1. The CDR3 is made up of 15 amino acids. In germline, CDR1 is SQVTM, CDR2 ANQGSEA. With V trimmed by 1 base and J by 1 base, 6 bases remained unmatched. CDR3 residues: CSVEGGQENSYEQYF. The CDR3 nucleotides are TGCAGCGTTGAAGGGGGACAGGAAAATTCCTACGAGCAGTACTTC.

This chain connects TRBV5-1 to TRBJ2-5, with 9 positions matching TRBD1. The J call is uncertain, as TRBJ2-7 better fits the DNA end. The germline CDR1 and CDR2 sequences are SGHRS and YFSETQ. CDR3 length: 15 residues. The CDR3 nucleotides are TGCGCCAGCAGCTCGTACCCGGGACAGGGTTTCGAGCAGTACTTC. Encoded protein: CASSSYPGQGFEQYF.

This clonotype was seen only a few times. The chain couples TRBV7-9 to TRBJ2-7; D is possibly TRBD2 (6 bases). This CDR3 contains 14 residues. Germline loops: CDR1 SEHNR, CDR2 FQNEAQ (reference sequence). Trimming took 6 bases from V and 1 from J, leaving 13 bases between them. The CDR3 here is CASSRGTGSYEQYF. The CDR3 DNA follows: TGTGCCAGCAGTCGGGGGACTGGATCCTACGAGCAGTACTTC.